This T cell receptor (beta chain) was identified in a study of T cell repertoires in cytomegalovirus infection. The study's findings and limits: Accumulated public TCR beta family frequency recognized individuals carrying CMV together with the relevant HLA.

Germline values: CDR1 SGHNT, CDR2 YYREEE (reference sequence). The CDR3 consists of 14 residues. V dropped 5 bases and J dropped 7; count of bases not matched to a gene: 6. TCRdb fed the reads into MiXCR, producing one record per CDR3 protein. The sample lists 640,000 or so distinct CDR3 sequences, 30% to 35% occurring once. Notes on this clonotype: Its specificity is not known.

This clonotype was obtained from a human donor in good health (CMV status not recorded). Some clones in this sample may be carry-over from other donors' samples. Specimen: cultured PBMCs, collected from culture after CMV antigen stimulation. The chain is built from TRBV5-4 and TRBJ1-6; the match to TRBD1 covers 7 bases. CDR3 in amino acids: CASRDRSPNSPLHF. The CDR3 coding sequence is TGTGCCAGCAGGGACAGGTCTCCGAATTCACCCCTCCACTTT.